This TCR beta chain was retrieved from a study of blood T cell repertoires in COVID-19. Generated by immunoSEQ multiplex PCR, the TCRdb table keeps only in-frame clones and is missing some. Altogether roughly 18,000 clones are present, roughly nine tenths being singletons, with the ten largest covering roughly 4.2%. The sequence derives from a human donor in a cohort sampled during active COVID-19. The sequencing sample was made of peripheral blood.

The CDR3 is CASSQTGTGRNEQFF. Written as DNA, the CDR3 is TGCGCCAGCAGCCAAACCGGGACAGGGAGAAATGAGCAGTTCTTC. This chain links TRBV4-1 with TRBJ2-1; 9 positions match TRBD1. The V gene's germline CDR1 is MGHRA and CDR2 YSYEKL. The V and J ends lost 2 bases and 7 bases, in that order; junction bases with no gene match: 6. The CDR3 is 15 amino acids.